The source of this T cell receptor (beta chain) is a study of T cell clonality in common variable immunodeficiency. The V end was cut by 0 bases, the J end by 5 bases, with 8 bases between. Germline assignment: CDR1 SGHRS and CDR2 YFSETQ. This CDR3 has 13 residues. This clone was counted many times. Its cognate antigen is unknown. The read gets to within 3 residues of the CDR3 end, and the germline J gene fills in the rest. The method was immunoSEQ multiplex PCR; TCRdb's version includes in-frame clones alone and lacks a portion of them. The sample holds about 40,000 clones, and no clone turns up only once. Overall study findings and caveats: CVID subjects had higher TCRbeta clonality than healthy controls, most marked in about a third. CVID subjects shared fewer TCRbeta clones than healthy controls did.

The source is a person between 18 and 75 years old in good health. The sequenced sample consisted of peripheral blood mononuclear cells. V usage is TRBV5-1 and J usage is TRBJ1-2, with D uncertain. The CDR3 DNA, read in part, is TGCGCCAGCAGCTTGGCCGGTATATATGGC. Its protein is CASSLAGIYG. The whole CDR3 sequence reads CASSLAGIYGYTF.